This T cell receptor beta chain was retrieved from a study of cytomegalovirus exposure and HLA in healthy donors. Regarding the study as a whole: In vitro work confirmed that a few CMV-associated chains recognize CMV antigens.

The CDR3 covers 15 residues. V lost 3 bases to trimming and J lost 7 bases, with 15 bases between them. Germline lookup yields CDR1 MGHRA and CDR2 YSYEKL. PCR employed 60 Vbeta and 13 Jbeta primers. This table comes from immunoSEQ multiplex PCR, and its TCRdb copy is limited to in-frame clones, with some not included. The repertoire holds about 94,000 clones, with 60% to 80% as singletons. Comments on this clone: The antigen remains undetermined.

The sequenced material came from PBMCs. The sequence came from a woman aged 40 to 50 in good health and CMV-seronegative. The chain couples TRBV4-1 to TRBJ1-4, with D possibly being TRBD1 (6 bases). The CDR3 DNA is TGCGCCAGCAGCCACCAAGGACAGCAAGCTGAAAAACTGTTTTTT. Its translation is CASSHQGQQAEKLFF.